Sequencing of this T cell receptor (beta chain) was carried out in a study of CD8+ T cells in alopecia areata. Study details: The drug, tofacitinib, lasted 6 to 18 months, followed by 6 months off drug. Overall study findings and caveats: Treatment with tofacitinib significantly lowered scalp clonality and reduced expanded CD8+ clones among the top 100. In blood and scalp, many expanded lesional clones persisted during tofacitinib.

Reverse transcribed after extraction, RNA yielded cDNA as the sequencing template. Clones were read by immunoSEQ multiplex PCR, and TCRdb kept only the in-frame ones, dropping some. The data hold approximately 210,000 clones, with roughly 64% observed a single time. As for this clone: Its antigen remains unknown.

Germline V CDR1 and CDR2: MNHEY, SVGAGI. The CDR3 has 12 amino acids. V dropped 8 bases and J dropped 0 bases, with 7 bases sitting between them. Sample treatment: oral pan-JAK inhibitor, 5-10 mg twice daily. Peripheral blood, together with lesional scalp punch biopsies, was collected from alopecia areata patients. The receptor was isolated from a human donor with alopecia areata. Sequences were derived from CD4+ T cells sorted from blood, sampled at week 4, from a patient treated with tofacitinib. The chain recombines TRBV6-5 with TRBJ1-2; D remains ambiguous. The CDR3 sequence is CASCSTNYGYTF. The DNA for the CDR3 is TGTGCCAGCTGCTCCACTAACTATGGCTACACCTTC.